The clone carrying this TCR beta chain appeared a few times. The source of the sample is a study of blood T cell repertoires in COVID-19. Trimming removed 5 bases from V and 3 bases from J; junction bases left unmatched: 4. The V gene's germline CDR1 is SEHNR and CDR2 FQNEAQ (reference sequence). The CDR3 totals 13 residues. Here immunoSEQ multiplex PCR was the method, and the copy in TCRdb shows in-frame clones only, minus some. In the table there are 95,000 to 110,000 clones, roughly 87% of which are singletons. Sequencing was done on a sample of peripheral blood. The source is a man over 45 in a cohort sampled during active COVID-19. The chain carries TRBV7-9 and TRBJ2-7, with 7 bases fitting TRBD1. The CDR3 spells CASSTGTDYEQYF. The CDR3 DNA follows: TGTGCCAGCAGCACCGGGACAGACTACGAGCAGTACTTC.